The 27 T cell receptor beta chains below all came from one sample that was sequenced in a study of blood T cell repertoires in COVID-19. TCRdb keeps only in-frame clones here, not all; method: immunoSEQ multiplex PCR. This table has 180,000 or so clones, about 80% appearing once. Sequencing was carried out using PBMCs or T cells enriched from blood (not recorded which). Receptors were obtained from a man in his fifties who had recovered from COVID-19.

The V gene is TRBV27, the J gene TRBJ1-1, with a weak D call TRBD1 (6 bases). The germline V and J ends were trimmed by 3 bases and 0 bases, with 8 bases remaining between them. Germline lookup yields CDR1 MNHEY and CDR2 SMNVEV (reference sequence). This CDR3 contains 14 residues. In nucleotides, the CDR3 is TGTGCCAGCAGTTTTCAGGGGATGAACACTGAAGCTTTCTTT. Protein sequence: CASSFQGMNTEAFF.

The V and J genes are TRBV28 and TRBJ1-4; D is perhaps TRBD1 (6 bases). CDR1 and CDR2 from the germline V gene are MDHEN and SYDVKM. V was trimmed by 8 bases and J by 3 bases, leaving 19 bases between them. This CDR3 has 16 amino acids. The CDR3 loop reads CASSLGGGQANEKLFF. The CDR3 DNA reads TGTGCCAGCTCCTTGGGAGGGGGTCAGGCTAATGAAAAACTGTTTTTT.

This chain links TRBV11-2 with TRBJ1-1; a weak D match, TRBD1 (6 bases). CDR3 size: 14 residues. The germline gives CDR1 SGHAT, CDR2 FQNNGV. Trimming removed 1 base at V and 8 bases at J, with 14 bases between. The CDR3 here is CASSLGGGTGEAFF. The CDR3 bases are TGTGCCAGCAGCTTAGGGGGGGGCACAGGGGAAGCTTTCTTT. The full variable domain, in which reference TRBV11-2 and TRBJ1-1 provide the parts outside the CDR3, is EAGVAQSPRYKIIEKRQSVAFWCNPISGHATLYWYQQILGQGPKLLIQFQNNGVVDDSQLPKDRFSAERLKGVDSTLKIQPAKLEDSAVYLCASSLGGGTGEAFFGQGTRLTVV.

V is TRBV20-1 and J is TRBJ2-1; 10 bases match TRBD2. The CDR3 totals 16 residues. In germline, CDR1 is DFQATT, CDR2 SNEGSKA (reference sequence). V was clipped by 3 bases and J by 1 base; unmatched bases: 6. For the CDR3, the DNA is TGCAGTGCTAGTCCCAGCGGGGGGGCGTCCTACAATGAGCAGTTCTTC. As protein: CSASPSGGASYNEQFF.

This clone was observed a single time. V gene TRBV19 combines with J gene TRBJ1-5, with 8 nucleotides matching TRBD1. Germline trimming cut 6 bases from V and 2 bases from J; bases unmatched to any gene: 6. The CDR3 loop spans 15 amino acids. CDR1 LNHDA and CDR2 SQIVND come from the germline V gene (reference sequence). The chain's CDR3 is CASRETGEGNQPQHF. CDR3 DNA: TGTGCCAGTAGAGAGACAGGGGAGGGCAATCAGCCCCAGCATTTT.

CDR3 protein: CASSNRGANTGELFF. CDR3 DNA sequence: TGTGCCAGCAGCAACAGGGGGGCGAACACCGGGGAGCTGTTTTTT. V gene TRBV5-8 combines with J gene TRBJ2-2; 8 positions match TRBD1. The V gene end was trimmed by 4 bases and the J gene end by 0 bases; junction bases not matched to a gene: 2. The germline V gene encodes CDR1 SGHTS and CDR2 YDEGEE. The CDR3 is 15 amino acids.

For the CDR3, the DNA is TGTGCCAGCAGTGCAGGGGCTACTAATTCACCCCTCCACTTT. Protein: CASSAGATNSPLHF. This rearrangement joins TRBV2 to TRBJ1-6, with D possibly TRBD1 on 6 matching bases. Germline CDR1 is SNHLY and CDR2 is FYNNEI. This CDR3 region has 14 residues. V dropped 4 bases and J dropped 6 bases, with 10 bases sitting between them.

This clone has a handful of counts. The chain is built from TRBV28 and TRBJ2-7; a possible D gene is TRBD1 (5 bases). V shed 6 bases and J shed 7 bases, with 16 bases lying between them. CDR1 and CDR2 from the germline V gene are MDHEN and SYDVKM. This CDR3 comprises 13 residues. CDR3 sequence: CASSPRALGEQYF. CDR3 coding DNA: TGTGCCAGCAGCCCCAGGGCATTGGGGGAGCAGTACTTC.

V and J are TRBV5-1 and TRBJ2-5, with a weak D call TRBD1 (6 bases). CDR1 is SGHRS and CDR2 is YFSETQ in the germline V gene. The CDR3 consists of 14 residues. Trimming stripped 4 bases from V and 4 bases from J, with 14 bases between. The CDR3: CASSMTGLGETQYF. CDR3 DNA sequence: TGCGCCAGCAGCATGACAGGCCTGGGAGAGACCCAGTACTTC.

The rearrangement joins TRBV3-1 (or the pseudogene TRBV3-2) to TRBJ2-7, with TRBD1 matching 11 bases. The CDR3 contains 15 residues. V trimming: 4 bases; J trimming: 3 bases; junction bases outside the gene matches: 5. CDR1 LGHDT and CDR2 YNNKEL come from the germline V gene (reference sequence). The CDR3 loop reads CASSLGTGGDYEQYF. CDR3 in DNA: TGTGCCAGCAGCCTGGGGACAGGGGGGGACTACGAGCAGTACTTC.

V is TRBV7-3 and J is TRBJ2-3; a possible D gene is TRBD2 (5 bases). CDR1 is SGHTA, CDR2 FQGTGA, per germline. The V end lost 3 bases, the J end lost 0 bases, and 10 bases lay between the germline ends. The CDR3 totals 15 residues. The CDR3 bases are TGTGCCAGCAGCTTGGACTCTTTTAGCACAGATACGCAGTATTTT. Translated, it gives CASSLDSFSTDTQYF.

The chain recombines TRBV10-3 with TRBJ2-5, with 8 bases that match TRBD1. Germline CDR1 ENHRY, CDR2 SYGVKD. The J segment lost 4 bases and the V segment lost 4 bases, leaving 5 bases of the junction unmatched. This CDR3 has 14 amino acids. DNA for the CDR3: TGTGCCATCAGTGCGCAGGGGGCTTCAGAGACCCAGTACTTC. Translating it yields CAISAQGASETQYF.

As DNA, the CDR3 is TGCGCCAGCAGCTTGGGGCGGTCCCAAGAGACCCAGTACTTC. Its protein product is CASSLGRSQETQYF. V gene TRBV5-1 combines with J gene TRBJ2-5; D unclear. This CDR3 region has 14 residues. In germline, CDR1 is SGHRS, CDR2 YFSETQ. Trimming removed 0 bases at V and 1 base at J, with 7 bases between.

This chain uses TRBV25-1 with TRBJ2-3; D is unclear. Germline CDR1 MGHDK, CDR2 SYGVNS. The CDR3 totals 13 residues. Trimming took 7 bases from V and 1 from J, leaving 9 bases between them. The CDR3 DNA is TGTGCCAGCAAGCCCCCTGGCACAGATACGCAGTATTTT. It codes for CASKPPGTDTQYF.

This chain uses TRBV30 with TRBJ1-1, with a tentative D call TRBD1 (5 bases). The CDR3 is 12 amino acids. In germline, CDR1 is GTSNPN, CDR2 SVGIG (reference sequence). With 1 base removed from V and 10 bases from J, the gap between germline ends came to 13 bases. For the CDR3, the DNA is TGTGCCTGGAGTGGCGGGGACCTTGTAGCTTTCTTT. This codes for CAWSGGDLVAFF.

The chain employs TRBV7-2 and TRBJ1-1; D uncertain. Trimming removed 5 bases from V and 2 bases from J, with 12 bases in between. CDR1 SGHTA and CDR2 FQGNSA come from the germline V gene. The CDR3 has 14 amino acids. The CDR3 sequence is CASSPLTTNTEAFF. The DNA of the CDR3 is TGTGCCAGCAGCCCGCTGACTACTAACACTGAAGCTTTCTTT.

In this sample, this clone turned up a few times. The sample carries other DNA sequences with the same CDR3. The chain recombines TRBV7-3 with TRBJ1-1; TRBD1 aligns across 8 bases. Germline V CDR1 and CDR2: SGHTA, FQGTGA. The CDR3 length is 14 residues. The junction had 4 bases not matched to a gene; V was cut back by 4 bases and J by 3 bases. The CDR3 DNA sequence: TGTGCCAGCAGCTCGACAGGGGCGGACACTGAAGCTTTCTTT. This codes for CASSSTGADTEAFF. Full variable domain (remainder filled in from reference TRBV7-3 and TRBJ1-1): GAGVSQTPSNKVTEKGKYVELRCDPISGHTALYWYRQSLGQGPEFLIYFQGTGAADDSGLPNDRFFAVRPEGSVSTLKIQRTERGDSAVYLCASSSTGADTEAFFGQGTRLTVV.

This clone occurred a few times. V and J are TRBV5-1 and TRBJ1-4; D gene uncertain. The CDR3 contains 11 residues. Germline CDR1 SGHRS, CDR2 YFSETQ. Trimming cost V 7 bases and J 7 bases, with 8 bases left between them. The CDR3 loop is CASRSGEKLFF. In DNA, the CDR3 is TGCGCCAGCCGCTCCGGTGAAAAACTGTTTTTT.

This clone has a single count. The chain is built from TRBV15 and TRBJ2-7; a possible D gene is TRBD1 (7 bases). CDR1 LNHNV and CDR2 YYDKDF come from the germline V gene (reference sequence). V was pared by 5 bases and J by 3 bases, with 14 bases between. The CDR3 length is 14 residues. In nucleotides, the CDR3 is TGTGCCACCAGCGAGGAGGGGGCTAGCTACGAGCAGTACTTC. Its protein is CATSEEGASYEQYF.

The V and J genes are TRBV27 and TRBJ1-6; 7 bases map to TRBD1. Germline V gene sequence: CDR1 MNHEY, CDR2 SMNVEV (reference sequence). Trimming removed 2 bases from V and 8 bases from J; junction bases left unmatched: 9. This CDR3 has 16 amino acids. For the CDR3, the DNA is TGTGCCAGCAGTTTAGACAGGGCCTTGTGGGATTCACCCCTCCACTTT. Translation gives CASSLDRALWDSPLHF.

This rearrangement joins TRBV18 to TRBJ2-6, with 9 bases that match TRBD1. Per germline, CDR1 KGHSH and CDR2 LQKENI. With V trimmed by 3 bases and J by 2 bases, 11 bases remained unmatched. The CDR3 length is 19 residues. In DNA, the CDR3 is TGTGCCAGCTCACCCAGACCGGGACAGGGAGACGCTGGGGCCAACGTCCTGACTTTC. It is translated as CASSPRPGQGDAGANVLTF.

The chain has TRBV14 and TRBJ1-3, with D perhaps matching TRBD1 (6 bases). The CDR3 has 15 amino acids. Germline V CDR1 and CDR2: SGHDN, FVKESK. V lost 1 base, J lost 1 base, and 8 bases lay in between. CDR3 amino acids: CASSQVRGSGNTIYF. The DNA of the CDR3 is TGTGCCAGCAGCCAAGTCAGGGGATCTGGAAACACCATATATTTT.

The J gene is TRBJ2-1, the V gene TRBV9; weak D call: TRBD2 (6 bases). Germline V gene lookup returns CDR1 SGDLS and CDR2 YYNGEE. The CDR3 covers 12 residues. The V end was cut by 3 bases, the J end by 12 bases, with 13 bases between. CDR3 residues: CASSDEGTRQFF. In DNA form, the CDR3 reads TGTGCCAGCAGCGACGAGGGGACTCGGCAGTTCTTC.

Only one count was recorded for this clone. The J gene is TRBJ1-1, the V gene TRBV30; no clear D gene. Germline loops: CDR1 GTSNPN, CDR2 SVGIG (reference sequence). Trimming left V 0 bases short and J 0 bases short, with 17 bases between. This CDR3 is 17 amino acids long. For the CDR3, the DNA is TGTGCCTGGAGTGTAGTTCAGTCAGAATATCTGAACACTGAAGCTTTCTTT. Translating gives CAWSVVQSEYLNTEAFF.

The chain joins TRBV28 to TRBJ2-7; a weak D match, TRBD1 (6 bases). Germline V gene data show CDR1 as MDHEN and CDR2 as SYDVKM. Trimming pared 2 bases from V and 8 bases from J, leaving 13 bases between. The CDR3 is 13 residues long. The CDR3 sequence: CASSLTQDSKQYF. The CDR3 DNA reads TGTGCCAGCAGTTTAACCCAGGACAGTAAGCAGTACTTC.

The chain is built from TRBV7-2 and TRBJ1-4, with TRBD1 matching over 7 bases. Germline V lookup: CDR1 SGHTA, CDR2 FQGNSA. V trimming: 2 bases; J trimming: 3 bases; junction bases outside the gene matches: 6. The CDR3 has 16 amino acids. CDR3 in amino acids: CASSLRGRGANEKLFF. As DNA, the CDR3 is TGTGCCAGCAGCTTAAGGGGGCGTGGCGCTAATGAAAAACTGTTTTTT. The variable domain in full, with the rest retrieved from reference TRBV7-2 and TRBJ1-4, is GAGVSQSPSNKVTEKGKDVELRCDPISGHTALYWYRQSLGQGLEFLIYFQGNSAPDKSGLPSDRFSAERTGGSVSTLTIQRTQQEDSAVYLCASSLRGRGANEKLFFGSGTQLSVL.

The chain links TRBV9 to TRBJ1-5; tentative D call: TRBD1 (5 bases). The CDR3 is 17 amino acids. CDR1 and CDR2 (germline): SGDLS, YYNGEE. V was clipped by 4 bases and J by 3 bases, with 20 bases between them. The CDR3 DNA sequence: TGTGCCAGCAGCTCGGCGGGACCGTATTTCAACAATCAGCCCCAGCATTTT. Its translation: CASSSAGPYFNNQPQHF.